This TCR beta chain was captured in a study of blood T cell repertoires in COVID-19. Study-wide context: T cells, B-cell-depleted T cells, or PBMCs supplied cDNA or gDNA.

Sequencing used immunoSEQ multiplex PCR; TCRdb keeps in-frame clones, though not all of them. Of 300,000 to 350,000 clones listed, about 91% are singletons. Ages ranged from 18 to 89 years, with residence in about 23 US areas. Participants reported their clinical history, and cohort assignment relied on those reports. All recovered Cohort 3 donors got two negative PCRs, got clearance, or saw symptom resolution. The V gene's germline CDR1 is LNHDA and CDR2 SQIVND (reference sequence). The CDR3 has 14 residues. V trimming: 10 bases; J trimming: 7 bases; junction bases outside the gene matches: 8. The receptor comes from a woman aged 18 to 35 who had recovered from COVID-19. Sequencing was done on a sample of PBMCs or T cells enriched from blood (not recorded which). The chain joins TRBV19 to TRBJ1-6, with 9 bases aligning to TRBD1. In nucleotides, the CDR3 is TGTGCCACTGAGGACAGGGGTGTCAATTCACCCCTCCACTTT. Its protein product is CATEDRGVNSPLHF. Full variable domain (rest looked up from reference TRBV19 and TRBJ1-6): DGGITQSPKYLFRKEGQNVTLSCEQNLNHDAMYWYRQDPGQGLRLIYYSQIVNDFQKGDIAEGYSVSREKKESFPLTVTSAQKNPTAFYLCATEDRGVNSPLHFGNGTRLTVT.